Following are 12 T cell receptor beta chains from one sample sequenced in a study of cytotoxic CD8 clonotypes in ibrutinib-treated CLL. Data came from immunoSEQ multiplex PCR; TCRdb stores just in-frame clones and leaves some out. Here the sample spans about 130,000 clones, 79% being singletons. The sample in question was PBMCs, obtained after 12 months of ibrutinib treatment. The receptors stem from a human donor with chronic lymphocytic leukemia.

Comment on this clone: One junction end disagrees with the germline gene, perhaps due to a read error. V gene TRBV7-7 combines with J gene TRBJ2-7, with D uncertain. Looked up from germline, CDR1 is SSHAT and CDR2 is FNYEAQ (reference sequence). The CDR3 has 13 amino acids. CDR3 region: CASSLSWDYEQYF. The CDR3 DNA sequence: TGTGCTAGCAGCCTATCCTGGGACTACGAGCAGTACTTC.

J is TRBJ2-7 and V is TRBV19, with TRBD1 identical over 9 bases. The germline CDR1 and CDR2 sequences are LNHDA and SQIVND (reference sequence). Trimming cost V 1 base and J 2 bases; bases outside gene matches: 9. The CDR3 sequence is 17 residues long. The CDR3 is CASSIGGGQGSTYEQYF. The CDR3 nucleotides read TGTGCCAGTAGTATAGGAGGGGGACAGGGTTCGACCTACGAGCAGTACTTC.

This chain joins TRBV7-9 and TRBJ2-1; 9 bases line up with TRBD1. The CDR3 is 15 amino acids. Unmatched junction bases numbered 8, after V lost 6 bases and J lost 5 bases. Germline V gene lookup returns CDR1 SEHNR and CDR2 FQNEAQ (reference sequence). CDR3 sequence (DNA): TGTGCCAGCAGTGGCCGGGACAGGGTTAACAATGAGCAGTTCTTC. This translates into CASSGRDRVNNEQFF.

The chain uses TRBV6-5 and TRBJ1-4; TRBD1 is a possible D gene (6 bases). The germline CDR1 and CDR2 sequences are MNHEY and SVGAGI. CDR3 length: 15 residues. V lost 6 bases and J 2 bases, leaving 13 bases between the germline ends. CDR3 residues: CASSDPTGTNEKLFF. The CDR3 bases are TGTGCCAGCAGCGACCCAACAGGGACTAATGAAAAACTGTTTTTT.

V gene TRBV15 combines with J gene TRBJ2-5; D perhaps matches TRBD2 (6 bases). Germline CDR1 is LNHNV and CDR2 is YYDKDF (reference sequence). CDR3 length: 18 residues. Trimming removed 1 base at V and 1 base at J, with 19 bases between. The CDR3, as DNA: TGTGCCACCAGCAGAGTCCTCCTAGCGAGCTCGATCCAAGAGACCCAGTACTTC. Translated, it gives CATSRVLLASSIQETQYF.

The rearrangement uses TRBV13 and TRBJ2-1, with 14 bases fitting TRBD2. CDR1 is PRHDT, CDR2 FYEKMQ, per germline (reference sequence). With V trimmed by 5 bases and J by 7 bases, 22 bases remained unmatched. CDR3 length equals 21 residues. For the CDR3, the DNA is TGTGCCAGCAGCCGGACACTAAAGAGACTAGCGGGAGGGCCCACCTCGAATGAGCAGTTCTTC. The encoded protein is CASSRTLKRLAGGPTSNEQFF.

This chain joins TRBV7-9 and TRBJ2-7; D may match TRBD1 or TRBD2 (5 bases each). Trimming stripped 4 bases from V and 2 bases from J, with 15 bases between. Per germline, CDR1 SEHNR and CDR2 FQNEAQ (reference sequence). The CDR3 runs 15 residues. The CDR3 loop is CASSSGEGIPYEQYF. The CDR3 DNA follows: TGTGCCAGCAGCTCTGGAGAGGGGATTCCCTACGAGCAGTACTTC.

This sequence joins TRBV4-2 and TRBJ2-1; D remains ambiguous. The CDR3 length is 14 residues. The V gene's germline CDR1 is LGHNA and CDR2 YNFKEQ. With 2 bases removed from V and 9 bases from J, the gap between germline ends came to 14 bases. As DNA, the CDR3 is TGTGCCAGCAGCCAAAAGTTTTGGGCCGGTGAGCAGTTCTTC. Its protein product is CASSQKFWAGEQFF.

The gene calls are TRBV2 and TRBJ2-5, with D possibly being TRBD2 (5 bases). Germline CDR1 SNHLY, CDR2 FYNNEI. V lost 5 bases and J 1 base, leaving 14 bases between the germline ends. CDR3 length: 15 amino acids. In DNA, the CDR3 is TGTGCCAGCAGTCAACACCAAGCGGTCCAAGAGACCCAGTACTTC. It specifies CASSQHQAVQETQYF.

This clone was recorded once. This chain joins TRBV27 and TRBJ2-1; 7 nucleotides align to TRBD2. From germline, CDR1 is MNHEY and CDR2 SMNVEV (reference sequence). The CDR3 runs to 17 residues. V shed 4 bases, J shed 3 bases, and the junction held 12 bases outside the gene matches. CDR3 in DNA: TGTGCCAGCAGTTCCATCTGGGCGGGAGAAGTCTACAATGAGCAGTTCTTC. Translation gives CASSSIWAGEVYNEQFF.

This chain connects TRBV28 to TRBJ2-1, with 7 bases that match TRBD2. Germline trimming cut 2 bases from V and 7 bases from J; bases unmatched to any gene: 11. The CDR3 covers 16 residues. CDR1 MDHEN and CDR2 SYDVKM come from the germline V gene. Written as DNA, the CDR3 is TGTGCCAGCAGTTTAAGGGGTGGCGGGAGAGGTAATGAGCAGTTCTTC. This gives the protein CASSLRGGGRGNEQFF.

The CDR3 here is CATSRTGRLGYEQYF. Written as DNA, the CDR3 is TGTGCCACCTCCCGGACAGGCCGGTTGGGGTACGAGCAGTACTTC. This chain uses TRBV19 with TRBJ2-7; 7 bases match TRBD1. Losses at the gene ends were 10 bases for V and 4 bases for J; bases not matched to a gene: 16. CDR1 is LNHDA and CDR2 is SQIVND in the germline V gene (reference sequence). The CDR3 is 15 residues long.